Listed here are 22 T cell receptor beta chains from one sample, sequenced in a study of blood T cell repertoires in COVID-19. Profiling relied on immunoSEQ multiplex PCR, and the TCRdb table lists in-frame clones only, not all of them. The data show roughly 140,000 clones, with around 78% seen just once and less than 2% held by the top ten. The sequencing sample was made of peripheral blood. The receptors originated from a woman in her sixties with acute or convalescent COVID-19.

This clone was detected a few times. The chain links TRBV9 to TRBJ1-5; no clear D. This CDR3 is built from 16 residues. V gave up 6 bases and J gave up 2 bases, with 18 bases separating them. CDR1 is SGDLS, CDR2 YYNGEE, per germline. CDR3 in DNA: TGTGCCAGCACTAGAGGGCCAGGCCGCGGCAATCAGCCCCAGCATTTT. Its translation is CASTRGPGRGNQPQHF.

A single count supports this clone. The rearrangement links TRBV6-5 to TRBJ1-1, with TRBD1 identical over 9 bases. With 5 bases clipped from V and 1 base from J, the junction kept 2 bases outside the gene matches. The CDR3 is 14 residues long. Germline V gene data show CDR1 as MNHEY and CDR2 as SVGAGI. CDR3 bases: TGTGCCAGCAGTACAGGGGGCAAGAACACTGAAGCTTTCTTT. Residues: CASSTGGKNTEAFF.

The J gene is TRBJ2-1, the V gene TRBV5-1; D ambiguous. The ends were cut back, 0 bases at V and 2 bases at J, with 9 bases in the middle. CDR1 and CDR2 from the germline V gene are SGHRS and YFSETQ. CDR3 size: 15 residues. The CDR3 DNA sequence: TGCGCCAGCAGCTTGGCCGGGTTCGCCTACAATGAGCAGTTCTTC. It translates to CASSLAGFAYNEQFF.

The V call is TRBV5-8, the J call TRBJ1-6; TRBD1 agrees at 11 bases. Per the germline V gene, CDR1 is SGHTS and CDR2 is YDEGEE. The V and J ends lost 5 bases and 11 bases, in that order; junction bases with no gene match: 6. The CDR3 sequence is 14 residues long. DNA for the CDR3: TGTGCCAGCAGTCGTGGACAGGGGGCTACACCCCTCCACTTT. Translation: CASSRGQGATPLHF.

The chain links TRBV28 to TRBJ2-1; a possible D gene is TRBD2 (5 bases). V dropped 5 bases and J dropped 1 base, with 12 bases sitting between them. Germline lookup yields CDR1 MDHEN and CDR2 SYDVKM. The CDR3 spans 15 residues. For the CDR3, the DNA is TGTGCCAGCAGTAAACCGGGAAGATCCTACAATGAGCAGTTCTTC. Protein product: CASSKPGRSYNEQFF.

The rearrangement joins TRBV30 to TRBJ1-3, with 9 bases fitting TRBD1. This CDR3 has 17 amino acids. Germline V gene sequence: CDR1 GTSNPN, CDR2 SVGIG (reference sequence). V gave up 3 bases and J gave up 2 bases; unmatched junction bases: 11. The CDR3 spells CAWSRDRVNLAGNTIYF. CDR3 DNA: TGTGCCTGGAGCCGGGACAGGGTTAATTTGGCTGGAAACACCATATATTTT.

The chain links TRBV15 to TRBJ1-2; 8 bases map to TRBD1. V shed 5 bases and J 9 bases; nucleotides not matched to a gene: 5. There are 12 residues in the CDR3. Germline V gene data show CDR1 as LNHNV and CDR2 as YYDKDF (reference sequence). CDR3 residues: CATSFQGASYTF. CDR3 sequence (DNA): TGTGCCACCAGCTTCCAGGGGGCTAGCTACACCTTC.

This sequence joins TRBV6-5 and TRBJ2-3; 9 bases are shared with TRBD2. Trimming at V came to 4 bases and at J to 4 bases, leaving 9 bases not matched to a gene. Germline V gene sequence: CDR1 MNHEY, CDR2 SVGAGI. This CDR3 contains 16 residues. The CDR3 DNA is TGTGCCAGCAGTTTCACCGGGACTAGCTCCGCAGATACGCAGTATTTT. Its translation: CASSFTGTSSADTQYF.

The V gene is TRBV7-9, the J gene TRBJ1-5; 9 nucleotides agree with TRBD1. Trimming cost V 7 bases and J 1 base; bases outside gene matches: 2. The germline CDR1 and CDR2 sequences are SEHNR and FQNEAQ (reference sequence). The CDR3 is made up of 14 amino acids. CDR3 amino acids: CASTTGGSNQPQHF. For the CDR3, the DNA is TGTGCCAGCACCACAGGGGGCAGCAATCAGCCCCAGCATTTT.

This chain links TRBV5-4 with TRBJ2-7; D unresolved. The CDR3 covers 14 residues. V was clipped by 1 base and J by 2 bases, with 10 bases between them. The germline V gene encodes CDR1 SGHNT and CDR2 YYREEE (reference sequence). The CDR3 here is CASSLKLSPYEQYF. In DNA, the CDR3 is TGTGCCAGCAGCTTGAAACTATCCCCCTACGAGCAGTACTTC. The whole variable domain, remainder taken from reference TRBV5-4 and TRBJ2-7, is ETGVTQSPTHLIKTRGQQVTLRCSSQSGHNTVSWYQQALGQGPQFIFQYYREEENGRGNFPPRFSGLQFPNYSSELNVNALELDDSALYLCASSLKLSPYEQYFGPGTRLTVT.

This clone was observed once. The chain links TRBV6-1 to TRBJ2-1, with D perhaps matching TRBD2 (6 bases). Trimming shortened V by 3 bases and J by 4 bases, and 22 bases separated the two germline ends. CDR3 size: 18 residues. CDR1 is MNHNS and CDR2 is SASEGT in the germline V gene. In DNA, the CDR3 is TGTGCCAGCAGTGACCACTCTGGGGGGAGCGGACTATACAATGAGCAGTTCTTC. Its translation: CASSDHSGGSGLYNEQFF.

Written as DNA, the CDR3 is TGTGCCAGTAGTATGGGGACAGGGACTAGCGAGCAGTACTTC. It specifies CASSMGTGTSEQYF. The J gene is TRBJ2-7, the V gene TRBV19; perhaps TRBD1 as D (9 bases). CDR3 length: 14 amino acids. V was trimmed by 3 bases and J by 6 bases, leaving 15 bases between them. The germline V gene encodes CDR1 LNHDA and CDR2 SQIVND (reference sequence).

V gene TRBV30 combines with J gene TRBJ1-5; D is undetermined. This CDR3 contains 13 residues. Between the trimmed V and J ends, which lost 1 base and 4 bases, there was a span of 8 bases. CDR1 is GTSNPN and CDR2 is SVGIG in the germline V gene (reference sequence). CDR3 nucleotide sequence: TGTGCCTGGAGTGGGGTGGAGAATCAGCCCCAGCATTTT. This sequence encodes CAWSGVENQPQHF.

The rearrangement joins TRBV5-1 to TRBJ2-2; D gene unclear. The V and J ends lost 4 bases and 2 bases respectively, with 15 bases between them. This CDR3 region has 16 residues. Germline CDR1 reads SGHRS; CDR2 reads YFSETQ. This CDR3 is CASSTLRHINTGELFF. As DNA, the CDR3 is TGCGCCAGCAGCACCCTCCGACACATAAACACCGGGGAGCTGTTTTTT.

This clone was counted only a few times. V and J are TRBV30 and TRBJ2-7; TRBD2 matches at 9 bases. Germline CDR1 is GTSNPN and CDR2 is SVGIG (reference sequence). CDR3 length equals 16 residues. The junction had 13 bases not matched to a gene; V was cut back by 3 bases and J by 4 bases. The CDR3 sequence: CAWRDRGGRARYEQYF. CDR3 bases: TGTGCCTGGAGGGACCGCGGCGGGAGGGCCAGGTACGAGCAGTACTTC.

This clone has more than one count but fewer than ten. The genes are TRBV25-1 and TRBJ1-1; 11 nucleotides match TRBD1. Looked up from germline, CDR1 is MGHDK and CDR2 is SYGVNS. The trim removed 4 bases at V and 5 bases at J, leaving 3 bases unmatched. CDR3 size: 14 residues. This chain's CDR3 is CASSGTGGVTEAFF. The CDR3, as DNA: TGTGCCAGCAGTGGGACAGGGGGCGTTACTGAAGCTTTCTTT.

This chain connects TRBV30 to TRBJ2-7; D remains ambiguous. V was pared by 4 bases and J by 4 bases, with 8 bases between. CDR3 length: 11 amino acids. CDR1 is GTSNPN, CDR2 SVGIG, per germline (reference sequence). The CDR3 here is CAWISTYEQYF. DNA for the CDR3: TGTGCCTGGATTAGTACTTACGAGCAGTACTTC.

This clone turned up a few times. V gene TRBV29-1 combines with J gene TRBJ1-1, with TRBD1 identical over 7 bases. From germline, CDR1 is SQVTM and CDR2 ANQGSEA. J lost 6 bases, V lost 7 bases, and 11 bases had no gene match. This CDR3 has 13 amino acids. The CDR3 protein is CSGTTGLRAEAFF. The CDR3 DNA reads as TGCAGCGGCACGACAGGGTTGCGCGCTGAAGCTTTCTTT.

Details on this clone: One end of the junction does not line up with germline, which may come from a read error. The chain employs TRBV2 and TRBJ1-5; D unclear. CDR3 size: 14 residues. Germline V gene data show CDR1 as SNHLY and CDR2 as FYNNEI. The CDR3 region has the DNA TGTGCCAGCAGGGAAGGGAGGGACAATCAGCCCCAGCATTTT. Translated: CASREGRDNQPQHF.

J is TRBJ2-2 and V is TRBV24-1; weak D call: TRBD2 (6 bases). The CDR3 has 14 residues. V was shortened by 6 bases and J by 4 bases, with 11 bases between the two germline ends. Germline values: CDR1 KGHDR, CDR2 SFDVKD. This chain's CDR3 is CATSRRDGTGELFF. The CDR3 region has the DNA TGTGCCACCAGTAGGAGGGATGGCACCGGGGAGCTGTTTTTT.

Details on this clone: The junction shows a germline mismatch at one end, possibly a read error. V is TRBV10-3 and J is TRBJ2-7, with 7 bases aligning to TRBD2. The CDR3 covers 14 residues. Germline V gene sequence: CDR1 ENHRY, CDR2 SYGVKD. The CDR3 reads CAITSGLGYYVQYF. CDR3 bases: TGTGCCATCACCTCAGGACTAGGGTATTACGTGCAGTACTTC.

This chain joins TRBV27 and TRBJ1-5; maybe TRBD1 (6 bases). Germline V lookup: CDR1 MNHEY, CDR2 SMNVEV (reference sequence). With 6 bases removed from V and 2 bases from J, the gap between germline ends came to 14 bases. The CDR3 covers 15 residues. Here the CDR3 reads CASSLRGERNQPQHF. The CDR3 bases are TGTGCCAGCAGCCTCAGGGGTGAGCGCAATCAGCCCCAGCATTTT.